The rows below give T cell receptor beta chains drawn from one sample of a study of blood T cell repertoires in COVID-19. Libraries were prepared by immunoSEQ multiplex PCR; TCRdb keeps only in-frame clonotypes and omits some of them. Of 250,000 or so clones listed, roughly 83% were seen once; the top ten hold 9% to 15%. Sequenced sample: peripheral blood. These receptors came from a man aged 80 or over with acute or convalescent COVID-19. Each CDR3 is given without its conserved first and last residue. Each record gives: V gene, J gene, CDR3 protein.

>TRBV12-3/TRBV12-4|TRBJ1-4
ASTGQLNEKLF
>TRBV9|TRBJ2-7
ASSSGGGGTYEQY
>TRBV29-1|TRBJ2-5
SGGPKGGSQETQY
>TRBV5-5|TRBJ2-7
ASSYRQGFSYEQY
>TRBV7-8|TRBJ2-2
ASSTPSAPSTGELF
>TRBV5-4|TRBJ2-2
ASSLVQGSNTGELF
>TRBV18|TRBJ1-6
ASSLHPTGVNSPLH
>TRBV5-1|TRBJ2-5
ASTRQGRAETQY
>TRBV2|TRBJ1-1
ASSLRGGGTEAF
>TRBV6-1|TRBJ2-1
ASSELAGYNEQF
>TRBV7-3|TRBJ2-1
ASSPQSSASYNEQF
>TRBV28|TRBJ1-5
ASSLIKPDQPQH
>TRBV5-1|TRBJ2-7
ASRVLRDSSREQY
>TRBV6-5|TRBJ1-2
ATTYEGVSSYGYT
>TRBV5-4|TRBJ1-6
ASSPGQAISPLH
>TRBV3-1/TRBV3-2|TRBJ1-4
ASSPFTGGGEKLF
>TRBV5-4|TRBJ2-1
ASSLGTGRDNEQF
>TRBV23-1|TRBJ2-7
ASSQHRDRDHEQY
>TRBV5-1|TRBJ1-1
ASSTSRNTEAF
>TRBV27|TRBJ1-2
ATATGQTLYGYT
>TRBV19|TRBJ2-3
ASSPSLGPSGADTQY
>TRBV13|TRBJ2-7
ASSRGQGREQY
>TRBV3-1/TRBV3-2|TRBJ2-5
ASSRTGGLETQY
>TRBV3-1/TRBV3-2|TRBJ1-2
ASSRETGQYGYT
>TRBV19|TRBJ2-1
ASSNEREGLYEQF
>TRBV6-2/TRBV6-3|TRBJ2-7
ASSYLPTRKYEQY
>TRBV28|TRBJ2-7
ASRLRDREY
>TRBV6-4|TRBJ2-7
ASSGRRDSDTYEQY
>TRBV11-2|TRBJ1-2
ASSLGQGASGYT